This entry describes one T cell receptor beta chain. The antigen it recognizes is unknown. No much larger clonotype is one base removed from it; base qualities were not supplied. These data are taken from a study of OX40 agonist ivuxolimab in advanced cancers. For the wider study: Ivuxolimab was an agonistic, fully human IgG2 monoclonal antibody directed against OX40 (CD134), a costimulatory receptor. Intravenous ivuxolimab was administered to patients every 2 weeks at six dose levels: 0.01, 0.1, 0.3, 1.5, 3 and 10 mg/kg. The paper reports the monotherapy dose-escalation portion (N of about 47 patients) of the phase I ivuxolimab trial. Of the roughly 51 dose-escalation patients, hepatocellular carcinoma was present in approximately 20, melanoma in approximately 15, renal cell carcinoma in 9 and head and neck cancer in 9. Partial responses occurred in three dose-escalation patients, of whom one had hepatocellular carcinoma and two had cutaneous melanoma. In the dose-escalation cohort, 82.7% of patients were male, and the mean age was around 60 years, with a range of about 20 to 79. Peripheral TCRbeta sequencing was intended to test whether TCR sequence diversity was altered and clonal T-cell expansion was caused by ivuxolimab. Prior anti-PD-1, anti-PD-L1 or anti-CTLA-4 therapy was permitted, and about two fifths of dose-escalation patients had received checkpoint inhibitors.

The CDR3 starts with the cysteine, ends with the phenylalanine, and has 13 residues. Just the 39-base CDR3 DNA is kept, in frame starting at base 1. The germline V gene (reference sequence) specifies SEHNR as CDR1 and FQNEAQ as CDR2. Trimming takes 1 base from V and 4 bases from J, and the germline ends sit 5 bases apart. For sequencing of the TCRbeta CDR3 region, genomic DNA was extracted from the sorted cells. The immunoSEQ Assay was used to sequence the TCRbeta CDR3 regions. TCRdb took over this immuneACCESS table, retaining in-frame rearrangements with V and J assigned. Such tables are incomplete; in checked studies, under half of the missing clones stem from an unresolved V gene, and the remainder is unexplained. The sample table shows under 80,000 clones, and approximately 78% are seen once. The leading ten clones occupy 5% of the sample. The trial excluded patients who had a history of autoimmune disease or were on systemic immunosuppression. Peripheral blood for TCR sequencing was collected from all dose cohorts at baseline, on cycle 4 day 1, and on cycle 7 day 1. Samples were obtained from an open-label, multicenter, first-in-human phase I dose-escalation trial of ivuxolimab. Adults with locally advanced or metastatic head and neck squamous cell, hepatocellular, melanoma or renal cell carcinoma were enrolled in the trial. Before TCR sequencing, CD4+ T cells and CD8+ T cells from peripheral blood were sorted into separate populations.

The research as a whole found: Antigen specificity was not determined for the clonally expanded peripheral T cells. Low levels of normalized T-cell clonal expansion were also seen in some nonresponding patients. At doses from 0.1 to 3.0 mg/kg, clonal expansion was seen in both CD4+ and CD8+ blood T cells between baseline and week 6. Partial responders in the 0.1-3.0 mg/kg groups had among the lowest normalized peripheral clonal expansion, especially among CD8+ T cells. After ivuxolimab, CD8+ T cells had more expanded clones than CD4+ T cells on average.

The material was CD4+ or CD8+ T cells sorted from blood, obtained in a trial of the OX40 agonist ivuxolimab. The TCR originated in an adult with an advanced solid tumor such as melanoma, head and neck, liver or kidney cancer. The rearranged chain carries TRBV7-9 and TRBJ1-3; no D segment can be confidently identified. CDR3 region: CASSLVAGNTIYF. In nucleotide form, the sequence is TGTGCCAGCAGCTTAGTCGCGGGAAACACCATATATTTT.